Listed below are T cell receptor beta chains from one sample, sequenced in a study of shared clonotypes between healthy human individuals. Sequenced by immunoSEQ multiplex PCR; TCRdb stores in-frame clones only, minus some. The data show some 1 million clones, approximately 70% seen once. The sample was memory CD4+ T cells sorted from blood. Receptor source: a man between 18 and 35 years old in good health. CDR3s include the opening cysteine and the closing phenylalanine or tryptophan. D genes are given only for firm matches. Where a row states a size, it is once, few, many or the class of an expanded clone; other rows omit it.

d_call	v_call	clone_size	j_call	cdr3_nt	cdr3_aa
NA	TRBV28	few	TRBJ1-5	TGTGCCAGCAGTTTAATGCCCGGGGGGCAAATTCGACAGCCCCAGCATTTT	CASSLMPGGQIRQPQHF
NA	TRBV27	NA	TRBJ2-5	TGTGCCAGCAGTTTACGAGGGCCGGGGGAGACCCAGTACTTC	CASSLRGPGETQYF
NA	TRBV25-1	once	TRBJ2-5	TGTGCCAGCAGTGATCAGTGGACCGGGACCCAGTACTTC	CASSDQWTGTQYF
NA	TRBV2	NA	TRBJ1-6	TGTGCCAGCGTGGAGGCAGGGTTTTTGAATTCACCCCTCCACTTT	CASVEAGFLNSPLHF
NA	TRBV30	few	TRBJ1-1	TGTGCCTGGGGCCAGGGAGACACTGAAGCTTTCTTT	CAWGQGDTEAFF
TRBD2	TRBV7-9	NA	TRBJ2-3	TGTGCCAGCAGCCTGCGGGGGGCCCCTACGCAGTATTTT	CASSLRGAPTQYF
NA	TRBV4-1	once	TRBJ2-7	TGCGCCAGCAGCCAAACAACTAACTACGAGCAGTACTTC	CASSQTTNYEQYF
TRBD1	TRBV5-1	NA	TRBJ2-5	TGCGCCAGCAGCAGGACAGGGCCGTACCAAGAGACCCAGTACTTC	CASSRTGPYQETQYF
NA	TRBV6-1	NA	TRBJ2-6	TGTGCCAGCAGTGGGACCGGACCGGGTGGGGCCAACGTCCTGACTTTC	CASSGTGPGGANVLTF
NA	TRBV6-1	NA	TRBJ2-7	TGTGCCAGCAGTGAATTCGGGGGAAGCTCCTACGAGCAGTACTTC	CASSEFGGSSYEQYF
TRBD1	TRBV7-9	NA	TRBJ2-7	TGTGCCAGCAGCCGGACAGGGGGGCACGAGCAGTACTTC	CASSRTGGHEQYF
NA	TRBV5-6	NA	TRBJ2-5	TGTGCCAGCAGCCTACTCCTGACACAAGAGACCCAGTACTTC	CASSLLLTQETQYF